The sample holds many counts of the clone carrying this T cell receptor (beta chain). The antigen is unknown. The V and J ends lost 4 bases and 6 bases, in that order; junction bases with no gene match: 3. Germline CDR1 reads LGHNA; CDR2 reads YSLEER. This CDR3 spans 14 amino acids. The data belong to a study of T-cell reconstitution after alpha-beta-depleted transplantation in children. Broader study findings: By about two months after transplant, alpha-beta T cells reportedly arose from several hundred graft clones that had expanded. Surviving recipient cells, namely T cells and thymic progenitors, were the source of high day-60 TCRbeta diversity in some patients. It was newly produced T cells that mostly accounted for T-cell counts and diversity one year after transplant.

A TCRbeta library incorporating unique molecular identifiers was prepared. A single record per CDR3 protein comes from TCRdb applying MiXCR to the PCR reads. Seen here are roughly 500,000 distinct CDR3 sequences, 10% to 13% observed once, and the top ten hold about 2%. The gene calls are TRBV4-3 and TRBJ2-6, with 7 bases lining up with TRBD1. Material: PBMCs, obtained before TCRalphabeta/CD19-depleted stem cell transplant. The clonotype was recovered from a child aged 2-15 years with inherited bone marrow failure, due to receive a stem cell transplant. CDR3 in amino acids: CASSRDRVANVLTF. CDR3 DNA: TGCGCCAGCAGCCGAGACAGGGTGGCCAACGTCCTGACTTTC.